The 13 T cell receptor beta chains given below trace back to one sample, sequenced in a study of glioma-infiltrating T cells. The iRepertoire nested amplicon-rescue multiplex PCR amplified TCR alpha and beta CDR3s from RNA. TCRdb fed the multiplex PCR reads into MiXCR, producing one record per CDR3 protein. The data contain about 190,000 distinct CDR3 sequences, over 30% of them seen just once; the ten biggest clones take up 20% to 25%. Material for sequencing was glioma tissue, nonneoplastic brain tissue, or PBMCs (not recorded which). These TCRs come from a human donor with low-grade glioma or glioblastoma, undergoing nonglioma brain surgery, or in good health (not recorded which).

Many counts were recorded for this clonotype. The chain's CDR3 is CASSLQREKYEQYF. The CDR3, as DNA: TGTGCCAGCAGTTTACAGCGGGAGAAATACGAGCAGTACTTC. V gene TRBV27 combines with J gene TRBJ2-7, with TRBD2 matching 8 bases. Unmatched junction bases numbered 4, after V lost 2 bases and J lost 4 bases. Germline values: CDR1 MNHEY, CDR2 SMNVEV (reference sequence). The CDR3 loop spans 14 amino acids.

A note on this clonotype: A much larger clone lies a single base off, so this may be a read error. The chain uses TRBV4-1 and TRBJ2-3; 13 bases agree with TRBD2. The CDR3 length is 19 residues. CDR1 MGHRA and CDR2 YSYEKL come from the germline V gene. The CDR3 reads CARSLPGLAGRPGTDTQYF. Here the CDR3 DNA reads TGCGCCAGAAGCCTTCCGGGACTAGCGGGACGTCCCGGCACAGATACGCAGTATTTT.

In nucleotides, the CDR3 is TGTGCCAGCACATCTGGAGCGGGCTACACCTTC. It codes for CASTSGAGYTF. The rearrangement uses TRBV12-3 or TRBV12-4 and TRBJ1-2; no clear D. The CDR3 totals 11 residues. V dropped 7 bases and J dropped 8 bases, with 11 bases sitting between them.

In this sample, this clonotype turned up many times. This chain joins TRBV2 and TRBJ2-7, with a weak D call TRBD1 (6 bases). Germline CDR1 reads SNHLY; CDR2 reads FYNNEI. This CDR3 spans 13 amino acids. Trimming removed 3 bases from V and 3 bases from J, with 9 bases in between. CDR3: CASSEGTRYEQYF. The CDR3 bases are TGTGCCAGCAGTGAGGGGACACGCTACGAGCAGTACTTC.

Worth noting for this clonotype: Given a much more abundant clone one base away, this may be a read error. This chain uses TRBV10-3 with TRBJ2-1, with D perhaps TRBD2 (5 bases). Germline values: CDR1 ENHRY, CDR2 SYGVKD. Trimming took off 7 bases at V and 6 bases at J, with 10 bases between the two ends. The CDR3 runs 12 residues. The CDR3 nucleotides read TGTGCCATCATGAGGGATACCAATGAGCAGTTCTTC. It yields the protein CAIMRDTNEQFF.

The chain combines TRBV12-3 or TRBV12-4 with TRBJ2-7; TRBD1 matches at 8 bases. The J call is doubtful: the DNA matches TRBJ2-5 better. The CDR3 has 14 residues. In DNA form, the CDR3 reads TGTGCCAGCCGATTCGGACAGGGAGAAAAGACCCAGTACTTC. Its protein is CASRFGQGEKTQYF.

This clonotype came up a few times. The gene calls are TRBV3-1 and TRBJ2-7; 8 bases are a match to TRBD2. CDR1 is LGHDT and CDR2 is YNNKEL in the germline V gene (reference sequence). This CDR3 is 17 amino acids long. J was trimmed by 5 bases and V by 1 base; bases with no gene match: 13. CDR3: CASSQALVAGTSDEQYF. The CDR3 region has the DNA TGTGCCAGCAGCCAAGCCCTGGTAGCGGGAACGTCTGACGAGCAGTACTTC.

This clonotype was observed many times. The rearrangement links TRBV7-8 to TRBJ2-1, with 9 bases identical to TRBD2. The germline CDR1 and CDR2 sequences are SGHVS and FQNEAQ. The CDR3 has 15 amino acids. Germline trimming cut 5 bases from V and 6 bases from J; bases unmatched to any gene: 8. The CDR3 nucleotides read TGTGCCAGCAGCCCCGGGACTAGCTATATCAATGAGCAGTTCTTC. Protein sequence: CASSPGTSYINEQFF.

Concerning this clonotype: Being one base from a much bigger clone, this may be a read error. Since the CDR3 does not end with the conserved phenylalanine or tryptophan, this likely comes from a read error. V is TRBV11-1 and J is TRBJ2-7; the match to TRBD2 covers 7 bases. V lost 5 bases to trimming and J lost 1 base; unmatched junction nucleotides: 8. CDR3 size: 15 residues. Germline assignment: CDR1 SGHAT and CDR2 FQDESV (reference sequence). The DNA of the CDR3 is TGTGCCAGCAGCCGGGGGGAACTGATATCCTACGAGCAGTACTTG. Protein: CASSRGELISYEQYL.

Comment on this clonotype: A read error may explain this, as a much larger clone is one base away. This chain joins TRBV5-1 and TRBJ1-2; 8 positions match TRBD1. The junction had 13 bases not matched to a gene; V was cut back by 4 bases and J by 8 bases. Per germline, CDR1 SGHRS and CDR2 YFSETQ. The CDR3 runs 15 residues. CDR3 amino acids: CASSRGDRWSEGYTF. In DNA, the CDR3 is TGCGCCAGCAGCAGAGGGGACAGGTGGTCGGAGGGCTACACCTTC.

This clonotype was seen many times. The V call is TRBV27, the J call TRBJ1-1; D is uncertain. Germline values: CDR1 MNHEY, CDR2 SMNVEV (reference sequence). V dropped 3 bases and J dropped 8 bases, with 16 bases sitting between them. The CDR3 covers 14 residues. The CDR3 sequence is CASSFGSGAKEAFF. The CDR3, as DNA: TGTGCCAGCAGTTTTGGTTCGGGAGCCAAAGAAGCTTTCTTT.

The CDR3 nucleotides are TGTGCCAGCAGTCCAACGAGAGGGACCCAGTACTTC. It codes for CASSPTRGTQYF. The chain joins TRBV12-3 or TRBV12-4 to TRBJ2-5; D is undetermined. This CDR3 has 12 residues. Trimming removed 5 bases at V and 7 bases at J, with 11 bases between.

The chain uses TRBV11-2 and TRBJ2-1; no firm D call. The V and J ends lost 5 bases and 2 bases respectively, with 16 bases between them. CDR1 SGHAT and CDR2 FQNNGV come from the germline V gene. The CDR3 is 16 residues long. In DNA, the CDR3 is TGTGCCAGCAGCCTAGGAATAGAGGCCGCCTACAATGAGCAGTTCTTC. It specifies CASSLGIEAAYNEQFF.